This T cell receptor beta chain comes out of a study of cytomegalovirus exposure and HLA in healthy donors. The study ran its PCR with 60 Vbeta and 13 Jbeta primers. Measured with immunoSEQ multiplex PCR; TCRdb has only the in-frame clones, and not every one. Seen here are 80,000 to 100,000 clones, 80% to 85% observed once, and the top ten hold roughly 1.4%. The germline V gene encodes CDR1 SEHNR and CDR2 FQNEAQ (reference sequence). The CDR3 length is 11 residues. The V end lost 3 bases, the J end lost 4 bases, and 3 bases lay between the germline ends. This clone has a handful of counts. Its antigen is unidentified. Findings and caveats of the study: In vitro testing confirmed a few CMV-associated chains as specific for CMV antigens. The study flagged fewer than 200 TCR beta chains as cytomegalovirus-associated. Later work found most CMV-associated TCR beta chains apparently HLA-restricted. Per published accounts, TCR beta sequences correctly predicted the HLA-A and HLA-B alleles of most subjects.

The clonotype comes from a man aged 35 to 55 in good health and CMV-seronegative. This chain uses TRBV7-9 with TRBJ1-1, with unresolved D. The specimen sequenced was PBMCs. In nucleotides, the CDR3 is TGTGCCAGCAGCTTCTCCACTGAAGCTTTCTTT. Its protein product is CASSFSTEAFF.